One sample yielded the 23 T cell receptor beta chains listed below, sequenced in a study of response to subunit inactivated influenza vaccine. TCRdb ran MiXCR on the RT-PCR reads and lists one entry per CDR3 protein. Among under 850,000 distinct CDR3 sequences listed, 18% were seen once. This sample comprised PBMCs from blood, obtained around 5 days after vaccination. The source of these receptors is a man over 45 who received an inactivated influenza vaccine.

The chain couples TRBV12-3 or TRBV12-4 to TRBJ1-6, with D unclear. V lost 5 bases, J lost 0 bases, and 11 bases lay in between. The CDR3 spans 16 residues. CDR3 sequence (DNA): TGTGCCAGCAGTCGACCCGGGAGCTCCTATAATTCACCCCTCCACTTT. Its protein product is CASSRPGSSYNSPLHF.

This clonotype showed up just a few times. This rearrangement joins TRBV25-1 to TRBJ2-7; D may correspond to TRBD1 or TRBD2 (5 bases each). Germline V gives CDR1 MGHDK, CDR2 SYGVNS. Deletions cut 3 bases from V and 2 bases from J, with 14 bases between. The CDR3 is 15 residues long. CDR3 DNA sequence: TGTGCCAGCAGTGAGGCAGGGAGAGGGACCTACGAGCAGTACTTC. Its translation is CASSEAGRGTYEQYF.

The J gene is TRBJ2-1, the V gene TRBV18; D not certain. CDR1 is KGHSH and CDR2 is LQKENI in the germline V gene. The CDR3 runs 15 residues. V was pared by 0 bases and J by 0 bases, with 6 bases between. CDR3 sequence: CASSPPSHSYNEQFF. CDR3 DNA: TGTGCCAGCTCACCACCTTCACACTCCTACAATGAGCAGTTCTTC. The full variable domain, with the rest looked up from reference TRBV18 and TRBJ2-1, is NAGVMQNPRHLVRRRGQEARLRCSPMKGHSHVYWYRQLPEEGLKFMVYLQKENIIDESGMPKERFSAEFPKEGPSILRIQQVVRGDSAAYFCASSPPSHSYNEQFFGPGTRLTVL.

This clonotype was recorded a few times. V usage is TRBV12-3 or TRBV12-4 and J usage is TRBJ1-5; no clear D gene. V gave up 6 bases and J gave up 5 bases, with 11 bases separating them. The CDR3 length is 13 residues. Here the CDR3 reads CASSLITDQPQHF. CDR3 DNA sequence: TGTGCCAGCAGCCTGATCACCGATCAGCCCCAGCATTTT.

The chain combines TRBV11-2 with TRBJ2-5, with D possibly TRBD1 on 6 matching bases. The CDR3 extends over 15 amino acids. The V gene lost 1 base and the J gene lost 4 bases, with 13 bases spanning the gap. Looked up from germline, CDR1 is SGHAT and CDR2 is FQNNGV. CDR3 loop: CASSLVQGRSETQYF. As DNA, the CDR3 is TGTGCCAGCAGCTTAGTCCAGGGGCGATCAGAGACCCAGTACTTC.

The rearrangement joins TRBV7-9 to TRBJ2-1, with D uncertain. Germline assignment: CDR1 SEHNR and CDR2 FQNEAQ (reference sequence). Trimming took 4 bases from V and 2 from J, leaving 15 bases between them. The CDR3 extends over 16 amino acids. CDR3: CASSYSNLRTYNEQFF. In nucleotides, the CDR3 is TGTGCCAGCAGCTATTCAAACCTACGCACCTACAATGAGCAGTTCTTC.

This clonotype was seen a handful of times. This chain links TRBV4-3 with TRBJ2-2, with D unresolved. V was trimmed by 1 base and J by 0 bases, leaving 18 bases between them. The CDR3 has 19 residues. CDR1 is LGHNA, CDR2 YSLEER, per germline. The CDR3, as DNA: TGCGCCAGCAGCCAAGGTTTGCATGGCCTAACATCGAACACCGGGGAGCTGTTTTTT. Amino acids: CASSQGLHGLTSNTGELFF.

This clonotype occurred a few times. The chain employs TRBV5-1 and TRBJ2-7, with 9 bases identical to TRBD1. Losses at the gene ends were 7 bases for V and 5 bases for J; bases not matched to a gene: 7. CDR3 length: 13 amino acids. Germline-derived CDR1 and CDR2 are SGHRS and YFSETQ. CDR3 sequence (DNA): TGCGCCAGCGGACTACAGGGGGCACACGAGCAGTACTTC. Translated: CASGLQGAHEQYF.

This chain links TRBV4-1 with TRBJ1-2; D may be TRBD1 (5 bases). CDR1 is MGHRA and CDR2 is YSYEKL in the germline V gene. Trimming stripped 5 bases from V and 2 bases from J, with 12 bases between. The CDR3 sequence is 14 residues long. CDR3 in DNA: TGCGCCAGCAGCTGGGGGGGAGACAACTATGGCTACACCTTC. This translates into CASSWGGDNYGYTF.

The chain employs TRBV11-2 and TRBJ2-7; possibly TRBD1 for D (6 bases). The V gene's germline CDR1 is SGHAT and CDR2 FQNNGV. The V and J ends lost 2 bases and 3 bases respectively, with 14 bases between them. The CDR3 contains 15 residues. The CDR3 coding sequence is TGTGCCAGCAGCTTATTCAGGGGCTCCGGCTACGAGCAGTACTTC. This encodes CASSLFRGSGYEQYF.

This clonotype was observed a handful of times. CDR3 residues: CASSLLTGYEQYF. The CDR3 DNA reads as TGTGCCAGCAGTTTATTGACCGGCTACGAGCAGTACTTC. The chain has TRBV27 and TRBJ2-7; D gene uncertain. V dropped 1 base and J dropped 3 bases, with 7 bases sitting between them. This CDR3 comprises 13 residues. Germline CDR1 is MNHEY and CDR2 is SMNVEV (reference sequence).

The V call is TRBV15, the J call TRBJ2-3; 7 bases map to TRBD2. With 2 bases clipped from V and 6 bases from J, the junction kept 5 bases outside the gene matches. The CDR3 has 14 amino acids. Germline loops: CDR1 LNHNV, CDR2 YYDKDF (reference sequence). The CDR3 nucleotides are TGTGCCACCAGCAGATCAGGGACTATTGATACGCAGTATTTT. This gives the protein CATSRSGTIDTQYF.

This clonotype appeared once. The rearrangement uses TRBV3-1 and TRBJ2-2; D possibly matches TRBD1 or TRBD2 (5 bases each). This CDR3 comprises 17 residues. CDR1 and CDR2 from the germline V gene are LGHDT and YNNKEL (reference sequence). Between the trimmed V and J ends, which lost 4 bases and 0 bases, there was a span of 15 bases. CDR3 region: CASSRPLGRTNTGELFF. In DNA form, the CDR3 reads TGTGCCAGCAGCCGGCCTCTGGGACGAACGAACACCGGGGAGCTGTTTTTT.

This clonotype was seen a few times. The V gene is TRBV5-1, the J gene TRBJ1-2; no definite D call. There are 13 residues in the CDR3. Germline values: CDR1 SGHRS, CDR2 YFSETQ. V was shortened by 5 bases and J by 3 bases, with 11 bases between the two germline ends. CDR3 nucleotide sequence: TGCGCCAGCAGAATCGAGGGATACTATGGCTACACCTTC. Translated, it gives CASRIEGYYGYTF. The whole variable domain, remainder taken from reference TRBV5-1 and TRBJ1-2, is KAGVTQTPRYLIKTRGQQVTLSCSPISGHRSVSWYQQTPGQGLQFLFEYFSETQRNKGNFPGRFSGRQFSNSRSEMNVSTLELGDSALYLCASRIEGYYGYTFGSGTRLTVV.

The chain couples TRBV7-6 to TRBJ1-1; D gene uncertain. The germline gives CDR1 SGHVS, CDR2 FNYEAQ. This CDR3 is 12 amino acids long. V was pared by 5 bases and J by 5 bases, with 9 bases between. The CDR3 is CASSVDNTEAFF. CDR3 sequence (DNA): TGTGCCAGCAGCGTCGATAATACTGAAGCTTTCTTT. The whole variable domain, filled in from reference TRBV7-6 and TRBJ1-1, reads GAGVSQSPRYKVTKRGQDVALRCDPISGHVSLYWYRQALGQGPEFLTYFNYEAQQDKSGLPNDRFSAERPEGSISTLTIQRTEQRDSAMYRCASSVDNTEAFFGQGTRLTVV.

This clonotype showed up just a few times. The V gene is TRBV20-1, the J gene TRBJ2-3; D unclear. The CDR3 is made up of 13 amino acids. V lost 5 bases and J 0 bases, leaving 9 bases between the germline ends. Looked up from germline, CDR1 is DFQATT and CDR2 is SNEGSKA (reference sequence). CDR3 residues: CSALGASTDTQYF. The CDR3 bases are TGCAGTGCTTTGGGCGCTAGCACAGATACGCAGTATTTT.

This clonotype was detected a few times. The rearrangement links TRBV5-1 to TRBJ2-7, with 8 bases fitting TRBD1. This CDR3 is 15 amino acids long. V was pared by 4 bases and J by 6 bases, with 12 bases of the junction left unmatched. Germline assignment: CDR1 SGHRS and CDR2 YFSETQ. CDR3 coding DNA: TGCGCCAGCAGCCCGGACAGGGCGTGGACGGGCGAGCAGTACTTC. It is translated as CASSPDRAWTGEQYF.

The chain links TRBV11-2 to TRBJ2-6, with D maybe TRBD1 (6 bases). V lost 4 bases and J 0 bases, leaving 22 bases between the germline ends. The CDR3 extends over 20 amino acids. Germline CDR1 SGHAT, CDR2 FQNNGV. CDR3 protein: CASSSLKGEPYSSGANVLTF. CDR3 DNA sequence: TGTGCCAGCAGCTCTTTAAAGGGGGAACCTTATAGCTCTGGGGCCAACGTCCTGACTTTC.

The chain joins TRBV6-2 or TRBV6-3 to TRBJ2-7; D gene unclear. V gave up 7 bases and J gave up 3 bases, with 16 bases separating them. The germline CDR1 and CDR2 sequences are MNHEY and SVGEGT. This CDR3 has 14 amino acids. The CDR3 DNA follows: TGTGCCAGCACCCAGGCCCTAGACCTCTACGAGCAGTACTTC. It yields the protein CASTQALDLYEQYF.

The gene calls are TRBV24-1 and TRBJ2-1; 7 bases map to TRBD2. CDR1 is KGHDR, CDR2 SFDVKD, per germline. This CDR3 has 15 residues. J lost 3 bases, V lost 7 bases, and 8 bases had no gene match. The DNA for the CDR3 is TGTGCCACCAGCACGGGGGAGGGCCTCTACAATGAGCAGTTCTTC. Protein product: CATSTGEGLYNEQFF.

This clonotype was found a few times. The CDR3 region is CASSLNQASDGNIQYF. The CDR3 region has the DNA TGTGCCAGCAGCTTAAATCAGGCCTCGGACGGAAACATTCAGTACTTC. The chain employs TRBV11-2 and TRBJ2-4; D is undetermined. The CDR3 covers 16 residues. Germline assignment: CDR1 SGHAT and CDR2 FQNNGV. Deletions cut 2 bases from V and 6 bases from J, with 17 bases between.

This clonotype was found a few times. This chain links TRBV28 with TRBJ2-5; D possibly corresponds to TRBD1 (5 bases). V dropped 5 bases and J dropped 5 bases, with 24 bases sitting between them. Germline V gene lookup returns CDR1 MDHEN and CDR2 SYDVKM. This CDR3 has 17 amino acids. For the CDR3, the DNA is TGTGCCAGCAGTGTGCTGGGGTGGGGCGCTGGCTTGGAGACCCAGTACTTC. Amino acids: CASSVLGWGAGLETQYF.

J is TRBJ1-4 and V is TRBV28, with 8 bases aligning to TRBD1. CDR1 MDHEN and CDR2 SYDVKM come from the germline V gene. J was trimmed by 6 bases and V by 7 bases; bases with no gene match: 10. The length of the CDR3 is 15 residues. DNA for the CDR3: TGTGCCAGCACCTCGTCACAGGGGGAGGATGAAAAACTGTTTTTT. Its protein is CASTSSQGEDEKLFF.